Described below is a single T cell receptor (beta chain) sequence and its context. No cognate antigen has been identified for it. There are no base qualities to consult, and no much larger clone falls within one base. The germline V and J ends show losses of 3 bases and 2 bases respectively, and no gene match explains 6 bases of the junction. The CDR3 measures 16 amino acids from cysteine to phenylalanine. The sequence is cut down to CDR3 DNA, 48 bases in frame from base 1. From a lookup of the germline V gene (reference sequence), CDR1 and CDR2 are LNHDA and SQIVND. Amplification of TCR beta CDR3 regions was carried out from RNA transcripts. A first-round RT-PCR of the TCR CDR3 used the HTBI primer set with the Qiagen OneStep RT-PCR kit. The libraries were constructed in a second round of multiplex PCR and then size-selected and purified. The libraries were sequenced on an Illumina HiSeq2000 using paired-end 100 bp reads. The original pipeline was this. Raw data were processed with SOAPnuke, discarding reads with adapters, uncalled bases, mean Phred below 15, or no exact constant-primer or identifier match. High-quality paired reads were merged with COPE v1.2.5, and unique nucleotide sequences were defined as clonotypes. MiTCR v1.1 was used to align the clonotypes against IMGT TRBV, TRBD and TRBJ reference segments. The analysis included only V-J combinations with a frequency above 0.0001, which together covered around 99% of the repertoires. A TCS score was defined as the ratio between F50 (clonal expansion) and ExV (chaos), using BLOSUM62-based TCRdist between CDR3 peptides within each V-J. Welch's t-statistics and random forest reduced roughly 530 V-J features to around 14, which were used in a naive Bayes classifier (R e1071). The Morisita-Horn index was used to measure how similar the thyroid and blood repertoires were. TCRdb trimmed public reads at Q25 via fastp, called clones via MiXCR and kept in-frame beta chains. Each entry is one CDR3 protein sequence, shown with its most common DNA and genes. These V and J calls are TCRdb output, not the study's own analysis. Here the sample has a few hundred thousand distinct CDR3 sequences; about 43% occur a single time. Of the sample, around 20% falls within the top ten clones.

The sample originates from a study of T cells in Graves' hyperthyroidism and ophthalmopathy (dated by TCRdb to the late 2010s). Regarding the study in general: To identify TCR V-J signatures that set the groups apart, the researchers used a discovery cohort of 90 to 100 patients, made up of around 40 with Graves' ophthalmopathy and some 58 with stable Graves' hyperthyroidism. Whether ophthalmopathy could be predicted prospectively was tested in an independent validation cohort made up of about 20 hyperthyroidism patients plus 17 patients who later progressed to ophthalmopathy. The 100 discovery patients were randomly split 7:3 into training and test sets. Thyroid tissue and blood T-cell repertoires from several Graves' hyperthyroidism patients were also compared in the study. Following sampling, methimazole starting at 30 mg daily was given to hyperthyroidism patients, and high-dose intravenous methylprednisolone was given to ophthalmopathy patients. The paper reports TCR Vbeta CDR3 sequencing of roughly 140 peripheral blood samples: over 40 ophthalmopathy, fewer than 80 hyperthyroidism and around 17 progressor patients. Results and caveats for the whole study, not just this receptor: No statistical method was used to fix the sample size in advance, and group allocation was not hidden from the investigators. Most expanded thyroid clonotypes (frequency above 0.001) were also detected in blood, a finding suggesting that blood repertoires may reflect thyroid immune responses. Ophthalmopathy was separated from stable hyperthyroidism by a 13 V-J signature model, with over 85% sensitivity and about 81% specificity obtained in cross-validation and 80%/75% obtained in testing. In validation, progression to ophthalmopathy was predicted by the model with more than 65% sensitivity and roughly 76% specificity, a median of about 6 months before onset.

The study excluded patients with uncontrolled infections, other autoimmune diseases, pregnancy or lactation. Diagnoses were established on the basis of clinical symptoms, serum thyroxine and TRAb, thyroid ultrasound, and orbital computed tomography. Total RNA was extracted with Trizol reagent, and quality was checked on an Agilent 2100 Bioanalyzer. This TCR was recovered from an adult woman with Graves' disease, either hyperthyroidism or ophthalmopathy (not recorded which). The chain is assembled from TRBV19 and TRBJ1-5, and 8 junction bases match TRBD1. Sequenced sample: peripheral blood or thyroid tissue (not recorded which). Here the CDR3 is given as CASSIVGTGGNQPQHF. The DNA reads TGTGCCAGTAGTATCGTCGGGACAGGCGGCAATCAGCCCCAGCATTTT. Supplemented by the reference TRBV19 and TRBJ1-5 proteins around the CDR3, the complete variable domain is DGGITQSPKYLFRKEGQNVTLSCEQNLNHDAMYWYRQDPGQGLRLIYYSQIVNDFQKGDIAEGYSVSREKKESFPLTVTSAQKNPTAFYLCASSIVGTGGNQPQHFGDGTRLSIL.